The sequence of this TCR beta chain was determined in a study of T cells in Graves' hyperthyroidism and ophthalmopathy. Hyperthyroidism had been newly diagnosed in patients aged 18 to 65, and its duration was under 2 months. Each diagnosis drew on symptoms, thyroxine, TRAb, thyroid ultrasound and orbital computed tomography findings. Findings of the study overall: Ophthalmopathy cases were set apart from stable hyperthyroidism by a 13 V-J model. Most clonotypes expanded in thyroid above 0.001 were likewise present in blood.

J lost 4 bases, V lost 6 bases, and 6 bases had no gene match. The CDR3 has 14 residues. Germline assignment: CDR1 DFQATT and CDR2 SNEGSKA (reference sequence). What was amplified from RNA transcripts were TCR beta CDR3 regions. HTBI primers were used for first-round RT-PCR of the TCR CDR3. TCRdb redid the calling of the multiplex PCR reads with MiXCR, one entry per CDR3 protein. The table has hundreds of thousands of distinct CDR3 sequences, 14% seen once. This clonotype was observed a handful of times. The antigen remains undetermined. This sequence joins TRBV20-1 and TRBJ2-1, with 10 bases aligning to TRBD2. This TCR derives from a woman aged 25 to 39 with Graves' hyperthyroidism that later progressed to Graves' ophthalmopathy. The sequenced material came from blood. The DNA of the CDR3 is TGCAGTGCCTGGACTAGCGGAAAGTACAATGAGCAGTTCTTC. This codes for CSAWTSGKYNEQFF.